The entry below gives a single T cell receptor (beta chain) sequence along with its context. What it recognizes is unknown. The CDR3 consists of 13 residues. There was at least one pre-ART PBMC sample for each donor, plus at least two post-ART PBMC samples. At survey level, the immunoSEQ assay was run in its v3.0 version. The data were produced by immunoSEQ multiplex PCR, yet TCRdb's version contains in-frame clones alone and is incomplete. The sample yields around 16,000 clones, about 94% seen once. The data derive from a study of long-term antiretroviral therapy in people with HIV. General study results and limits: Unavailable data included ART adherence, viral resistance and therapy changes (switches in treatment).

The J gene is TRBJ2-7, the V gene TRBV21-1. TRBV21-1 is tagged as a pseudogene. This clonotype originated in a woman aged 50 to 65 with HIV. The material sequenced was unsorted PBMCs, taken roughly 6.4 years after starting antiretroviral therapy. The CDR3 region has the DNA TGTGCCAGCCAGGACCGACGGCTCTACGAGCAGTACTTC. This encodes CASQDRRLYEQYF.